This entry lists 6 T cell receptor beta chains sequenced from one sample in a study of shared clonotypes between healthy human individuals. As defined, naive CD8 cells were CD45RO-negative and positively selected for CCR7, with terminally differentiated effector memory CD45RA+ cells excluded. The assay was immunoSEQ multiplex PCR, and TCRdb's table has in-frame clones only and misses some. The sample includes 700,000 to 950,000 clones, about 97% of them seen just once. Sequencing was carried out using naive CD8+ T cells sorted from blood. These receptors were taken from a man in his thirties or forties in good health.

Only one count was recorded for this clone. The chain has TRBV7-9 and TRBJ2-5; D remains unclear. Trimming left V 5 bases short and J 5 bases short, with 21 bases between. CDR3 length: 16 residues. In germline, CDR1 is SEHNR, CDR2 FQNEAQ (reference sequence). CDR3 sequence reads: CASSTRNGVPGETQYF. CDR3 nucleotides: TGTGCCAGCAGCACCCGTAATGGGGTCCCCGGGGAGACCCAGTACTTC.

This chain's CDR3 is CASSLALDTKEDGYTF. The CDR3 bases are TGCGCCAGCAGCTTGGCCTTGGACACGAAGGAAGATGGCTACACCTTC. V and J are TRBV5-1 and TRBJ1-2; tentatively, D is TRBD1 (5 bases). CDR3 size: 16 residues. Trimming took off 0 bases at V and 6 bases at J, with 18 bases between the two ends. The germline gives CDR1 SGHRS, CDR2 YFSETQ.

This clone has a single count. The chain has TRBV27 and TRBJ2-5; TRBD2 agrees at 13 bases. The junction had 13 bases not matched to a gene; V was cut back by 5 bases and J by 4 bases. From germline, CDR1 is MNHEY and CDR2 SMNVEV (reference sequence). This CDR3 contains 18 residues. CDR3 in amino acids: CASSPYTSGRGGGETQYF. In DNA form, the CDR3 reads TGTGCCAGCAGTCCATATACTAGCGGGAGGGGCGGAGGAGAGACCCAGTACTTC.

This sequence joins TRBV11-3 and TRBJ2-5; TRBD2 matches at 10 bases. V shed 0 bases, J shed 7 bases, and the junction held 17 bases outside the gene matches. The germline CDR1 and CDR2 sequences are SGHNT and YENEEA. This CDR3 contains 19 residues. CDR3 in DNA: TGTGCCAGCAGCTTAGATAAGCTAGCGGGAGTAGGGGCAACGGGGACCCAGTACTTC. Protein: CASSLDKLAGVGATGTQYF.

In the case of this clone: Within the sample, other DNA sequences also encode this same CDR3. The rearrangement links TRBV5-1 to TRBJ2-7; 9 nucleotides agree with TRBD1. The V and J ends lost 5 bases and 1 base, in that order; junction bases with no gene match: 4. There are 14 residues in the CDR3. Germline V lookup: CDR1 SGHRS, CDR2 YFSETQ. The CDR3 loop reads CASSVGTGSYEQYF. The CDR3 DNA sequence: TGCGCCAGCAGTGTCGGGACAGGGTCCTACGAGCAGTACTTC.

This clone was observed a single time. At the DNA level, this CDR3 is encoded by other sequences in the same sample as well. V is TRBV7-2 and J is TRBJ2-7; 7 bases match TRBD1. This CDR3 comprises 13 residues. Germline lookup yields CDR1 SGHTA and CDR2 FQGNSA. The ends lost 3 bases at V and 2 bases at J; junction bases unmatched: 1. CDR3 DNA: TGTGCCAGCAGCTTGGGGACAGCCTACGAGCAGTACTTC. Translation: CASSLGTAYEQYF.